This TCR beta chain was sequenced in a study of post-analysis software for immune sequencing data. Study-level background: Clinical courses comprised relapsing-remitting, secondary progressive and progressive-relapsing multiple sclerosis.

On this clonotype: Its antigen is unidentified.

Broader study findings: Comparison with controls showed significantly lower normalized Chao1 diversity in multiple sclerosis patients. Compared with controls, patients had more of about 5 TRBV segments, including TRBV5-6, TRBV5-1 and TRBV20-1. Co-batched samples clustered tightly together by F measure.

The CDR3 sequence is 12 residues long. The V gene's germline CDR1 is MNHEY and CDR2 SVGEGT. V was trimmed by 4 bases and J by 4 bases, leaving 7 bases between them. cDNA libraries of TCR beta carried unique molecular identifiers. Each batch of about 0.85 to 10 million T cells produced roughly 450,000 cDNA molecules. TCRdb reanalysed the PCR reads using MiXCR and keeps one entry per CDR3 protein. The repertoire consists of 350,000 to 500,000 distinct CDR3 sequences, with approximately 38% occurring once and the leading ten covering less than 10%. The V gene is TRBV6-2 or TRBV6-3, the J gene TRBJ1-2, with D unresolved. The sample comprised blood. The receptor comes from a girl aged 2 to 9 with multiple sclerosis. CDR3 bases: TGTGCCAGCAGTTGGGTCGGCTATGGCTACACCTTC. This gives the protein CASSWVGYGYTF.